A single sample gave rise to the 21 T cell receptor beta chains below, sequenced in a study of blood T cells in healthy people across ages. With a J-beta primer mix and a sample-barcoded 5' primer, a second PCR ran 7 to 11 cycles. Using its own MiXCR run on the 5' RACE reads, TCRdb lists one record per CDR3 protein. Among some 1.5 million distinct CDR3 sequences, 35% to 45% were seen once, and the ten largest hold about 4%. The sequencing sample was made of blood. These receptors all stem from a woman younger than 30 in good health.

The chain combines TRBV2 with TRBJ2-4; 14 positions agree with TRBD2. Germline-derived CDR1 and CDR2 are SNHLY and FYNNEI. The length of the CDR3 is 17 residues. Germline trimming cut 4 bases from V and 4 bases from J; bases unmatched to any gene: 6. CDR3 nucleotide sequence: TGTGCCAGCAGTGGCCGACTAGCGGGAGGGCCAAAAAACATTCAGTACTTC. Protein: CASSGRLAGGPKNIQYF. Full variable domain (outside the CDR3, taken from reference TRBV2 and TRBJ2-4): EPEVTQTPSHQVTQMGQEVILRCVPISNHLYFYWYRQILGQKVEFLVSFYNNEISEKSEIFDDQFSVERPDGSNFTLKIRSTKLEDSAMYFCASSGRLAGGPKNIQYFGAGTRLSVL.

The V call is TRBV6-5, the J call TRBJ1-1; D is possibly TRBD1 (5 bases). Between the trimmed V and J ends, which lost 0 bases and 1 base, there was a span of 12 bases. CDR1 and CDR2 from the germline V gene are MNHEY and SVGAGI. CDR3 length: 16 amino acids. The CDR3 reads CASSYSMGGGNTEAFF. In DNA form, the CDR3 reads TGTGCCAGCAGTTACTCGATGGGTGGGGGGAACACTGAAGCTTTCTTT.

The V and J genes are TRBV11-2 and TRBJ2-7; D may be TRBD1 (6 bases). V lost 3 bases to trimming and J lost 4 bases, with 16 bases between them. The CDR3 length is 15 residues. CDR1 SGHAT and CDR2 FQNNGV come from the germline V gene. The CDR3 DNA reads TGTGCCAGCAGCTTCACCCAGGGGAGCGGATACGAGCAGTACTTC. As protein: CASSFTQGSGYEQYF.

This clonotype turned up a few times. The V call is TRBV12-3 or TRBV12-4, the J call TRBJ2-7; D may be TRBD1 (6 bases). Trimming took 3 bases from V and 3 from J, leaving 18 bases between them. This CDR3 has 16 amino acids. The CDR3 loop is CASSLDPSGASYEQYF. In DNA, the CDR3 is TGTGCCAGCAGTTTGGATCCCTCAGGGGCTAGCTACGAGCAGTACTTC.

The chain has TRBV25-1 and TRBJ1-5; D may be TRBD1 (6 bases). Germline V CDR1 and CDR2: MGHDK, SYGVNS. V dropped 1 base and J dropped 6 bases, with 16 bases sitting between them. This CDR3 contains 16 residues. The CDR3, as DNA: TGTGCCAGCAGTGAATCAAAGGGGGGGGCTGGTCAGCCCCAGCATTTT. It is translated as CASSESKGGAGQPQHF.

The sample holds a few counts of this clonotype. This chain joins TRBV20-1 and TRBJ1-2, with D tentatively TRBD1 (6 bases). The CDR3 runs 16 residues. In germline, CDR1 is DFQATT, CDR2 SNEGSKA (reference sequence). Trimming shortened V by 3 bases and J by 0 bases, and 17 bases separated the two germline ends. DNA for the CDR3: TGCAGTGCTAGGTACCGGGACACAAGAACTAACTATGGCTACACCTTC. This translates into CSARYRDTRTNYGYTF.

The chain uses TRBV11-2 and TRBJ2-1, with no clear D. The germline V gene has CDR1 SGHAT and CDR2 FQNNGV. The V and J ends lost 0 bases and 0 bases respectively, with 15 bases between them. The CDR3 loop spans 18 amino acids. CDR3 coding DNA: TGTGCCAGCAGCTTAGATCAAGTTGGGGATCTCTCCTACAATGAGCAGTTCTTC. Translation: CASSLDQVGDLSYNEQFF.

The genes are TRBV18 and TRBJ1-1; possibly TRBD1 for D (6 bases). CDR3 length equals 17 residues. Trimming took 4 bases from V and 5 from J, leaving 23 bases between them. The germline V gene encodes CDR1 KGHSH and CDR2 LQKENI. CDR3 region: CASSRRDTLSGGTEAFF. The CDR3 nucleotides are TGTGCCAGCTCACGACGGGACACCTTAAGCGGCGGGACTGAAGCTTTCTTT.

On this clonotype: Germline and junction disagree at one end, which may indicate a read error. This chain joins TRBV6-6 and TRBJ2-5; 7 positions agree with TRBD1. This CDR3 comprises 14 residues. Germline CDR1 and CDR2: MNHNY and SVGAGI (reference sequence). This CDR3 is CASSYSPGGENQYF. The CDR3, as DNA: TGTGCCAGCAGTTACTCGCCAGGGGGAGAGAACCAGTACTTC.

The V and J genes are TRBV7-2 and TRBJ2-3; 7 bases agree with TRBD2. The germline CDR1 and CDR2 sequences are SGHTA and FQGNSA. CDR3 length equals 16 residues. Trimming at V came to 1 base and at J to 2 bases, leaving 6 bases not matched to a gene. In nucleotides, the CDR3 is TGTGCCAGCAGCTTAGACGTGGGGGGGGTCACAGATACGCAGTATTTT. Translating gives CASSLDVGGVTDTQYF.

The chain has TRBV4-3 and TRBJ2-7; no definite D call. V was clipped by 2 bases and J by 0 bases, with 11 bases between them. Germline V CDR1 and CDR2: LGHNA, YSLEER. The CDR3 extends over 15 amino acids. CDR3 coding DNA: TGCGCCAGCAGCCAATCTCCACAGAGCTCCTACGAGCAGTACTTC. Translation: CASSQSPQSSYEQYF.

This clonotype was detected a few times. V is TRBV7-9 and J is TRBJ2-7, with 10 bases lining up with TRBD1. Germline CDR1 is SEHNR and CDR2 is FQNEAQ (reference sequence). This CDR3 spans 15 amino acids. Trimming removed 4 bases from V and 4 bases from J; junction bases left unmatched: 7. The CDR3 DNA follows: TGTGCCAGCAGCTCAATTGGACAGGGGGGATACGAGCAGTACTTC. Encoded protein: CASSSIGQGGYEQYF.

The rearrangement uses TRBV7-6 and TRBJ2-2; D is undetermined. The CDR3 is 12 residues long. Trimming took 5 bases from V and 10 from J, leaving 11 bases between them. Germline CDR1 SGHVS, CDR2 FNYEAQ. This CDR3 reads CASSPQIPELFF. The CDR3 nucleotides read TGTGCCAGCAGCCCGCAGATCCCGGAGCTGTTTTTT.

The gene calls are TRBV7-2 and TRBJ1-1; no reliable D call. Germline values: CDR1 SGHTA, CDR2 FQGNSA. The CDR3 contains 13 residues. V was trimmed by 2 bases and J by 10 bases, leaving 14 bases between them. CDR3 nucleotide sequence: TGTGCCAGCAGCTTAATGCTTCAGGCCGGAGCTTTCTTT. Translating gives CASSLMLQAGAFF.

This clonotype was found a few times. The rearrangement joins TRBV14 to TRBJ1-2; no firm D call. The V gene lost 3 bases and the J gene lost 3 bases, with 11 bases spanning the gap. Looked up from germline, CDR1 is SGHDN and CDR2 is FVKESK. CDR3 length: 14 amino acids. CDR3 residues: CASSQLGSHYGYTF. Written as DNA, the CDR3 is TGTGCCAGCAGCCAGTTGGGCAGTCACTATGGCTACACCTTC.

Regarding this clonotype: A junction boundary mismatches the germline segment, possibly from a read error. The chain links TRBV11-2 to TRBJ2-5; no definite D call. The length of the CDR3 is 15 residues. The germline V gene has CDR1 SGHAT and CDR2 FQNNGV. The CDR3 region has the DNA TGTACCAGCAGCTTAGATTGGAGTACCCAAGAGACCCAGTACTTC. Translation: CTSSLDWSTQETQYF.

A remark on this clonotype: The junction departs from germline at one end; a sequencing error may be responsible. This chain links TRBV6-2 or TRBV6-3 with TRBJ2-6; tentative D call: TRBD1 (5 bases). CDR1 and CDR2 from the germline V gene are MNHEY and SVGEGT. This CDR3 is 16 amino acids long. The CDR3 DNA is TGTGCCAGCAGTTACTCGACCCGCTCTGGGGCCAACTTCCTGACTTTC. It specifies CASSYSTRSGANFLTF.

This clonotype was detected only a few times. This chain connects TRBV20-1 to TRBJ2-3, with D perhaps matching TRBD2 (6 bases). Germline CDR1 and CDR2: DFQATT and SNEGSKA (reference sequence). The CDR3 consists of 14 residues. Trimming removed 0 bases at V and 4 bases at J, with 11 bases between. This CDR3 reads CSARDPSASDTQYF. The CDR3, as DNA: TGCAGTGCTAGAGATCCTAGCGCTTCAGATACGCAGTATTTT.

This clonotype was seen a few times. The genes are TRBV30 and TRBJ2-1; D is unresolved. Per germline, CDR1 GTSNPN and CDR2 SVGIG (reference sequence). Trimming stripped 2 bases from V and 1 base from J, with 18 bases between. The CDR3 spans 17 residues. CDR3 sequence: CAWSPGYSPRSYNEQFF. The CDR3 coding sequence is TGTGCCTGGAGTCCCGGGTACTCGCCCCGATCCTACAATGAGCAGTTCTTC.

In nucleotides, the CDR3 is TGCAGCGGGGGGTCTGGTAGCTATGGCTACACCTTC. It yields the protein CSGGSGSYGYTF. The chain recombines TRBV20-1 with TRBJ1-2; TRBD1 is a possible D gene (5 bases). From germline, CDR1 is DFQATT and CDR2 SNEGSKA (reference sequence). The CDR3 totals 12 residues.

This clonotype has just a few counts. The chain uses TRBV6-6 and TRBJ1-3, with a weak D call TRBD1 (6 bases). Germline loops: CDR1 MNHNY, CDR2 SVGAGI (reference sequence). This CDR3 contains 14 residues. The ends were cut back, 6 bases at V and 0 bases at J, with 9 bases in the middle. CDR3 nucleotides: TGTGCCAGCAGACAGGGCGGCTCTGGAAACACCATATATTTT. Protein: CASRQGGSGNTIYF.